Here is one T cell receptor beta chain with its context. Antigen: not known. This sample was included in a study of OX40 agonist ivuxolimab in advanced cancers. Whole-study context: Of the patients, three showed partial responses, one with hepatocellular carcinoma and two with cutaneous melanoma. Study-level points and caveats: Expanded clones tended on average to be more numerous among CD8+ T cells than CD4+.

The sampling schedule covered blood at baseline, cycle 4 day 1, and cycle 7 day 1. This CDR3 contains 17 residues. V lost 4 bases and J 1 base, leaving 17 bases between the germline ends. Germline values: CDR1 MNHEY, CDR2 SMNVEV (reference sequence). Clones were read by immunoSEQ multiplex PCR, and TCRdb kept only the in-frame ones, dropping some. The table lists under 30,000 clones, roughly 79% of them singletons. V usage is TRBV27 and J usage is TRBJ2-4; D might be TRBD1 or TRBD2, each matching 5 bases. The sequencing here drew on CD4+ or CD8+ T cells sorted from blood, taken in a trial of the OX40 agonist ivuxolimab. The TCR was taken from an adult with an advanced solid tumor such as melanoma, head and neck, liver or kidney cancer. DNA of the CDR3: TGTGCCAGCAGTTCCCCTTCCAAGGGGAGCGCCAAAAACATTCAGTACTTC. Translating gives CASSSPSKGSAKNIQYF.